The next 20 T cell receptor beta chains were all read from a single sample in a study of cytomegalovirus exposure and HLA in healthy donors. PCR involved 60 Vbeta and 13 Jbeta primers. Some clones are missing from TCRdb's copy, which holds only in-frame ones; the method was immunoSEQ multiplex PCR. The data contain 200,000 to 250,000 clones, more than 75% of them singletons. The specimen sequenced was PBMCs. Receptors originate from a human donor in good health.

The chain is built from TRBV7-2 and TRBJ2-5; D call uncertain. This CDR3 has 12 amino acids. V lost 4 bases to trimming and J lost 4 bases, with 7 bases between them. Per the germline V gene, CDR1 is SGHTA and CDR2 is FQGNSA. This chain's CDR3 is CASSYRGETQYF. CDR3 coding DNA: TGTGCCAGCAGCTACCGCGGAGAGACCCAGTACTTC. Drawing the rest from reference TRBV7-2 and TRBJ2-5, the complete variable domain is GAGVSQSPSNKVTEKGKDVELRCDPISGHTALYWYRQSLGQGLEFLIYFQGNSAPDKSGLPSDRFSAERTGGSVSTLTIQRTQQEDSAVYLCASSYRGETQYFGPGTRLLVL.

The V gene is TRBV6-1, the J gene TRBJ1-1; D gene uncertain. Looked up from germline, CDR1 is MNHNS and CDR2 is SASEGT. The V gene lost 4 bases and the J gene lost 6 bases, with 12 bases spanning the gap. The CDR3 covers 13 residues. The CDR3, as DNA: TGTGCCAGCAGTGGCCGGGGAGGGCCTGAAGCTTTCTTT. This encodes CASSGRGGPEAFF.

This clone was seen once. The chain carries TRBV6-5 and TRBJ1-2; D not certain. Germline V lookup: CDR1 MNHEY, CDR2 SVGAGI. V dropped 2 bases and J dropped 2 bases, with 12 bases sitting between them. CDR3 size: 15 residues. This CDR3 is CASSYRVGGNYGYTF. CDR3 DNA sequence: TGTGCCAGCAGTTACCGCGTCGGCGGGAACTATGGCTACACCTTC.

The chain employs TRBV11-1 and TRBJ1-2; D uncertain. V lost 5 bases and J 5 bases, leaving 12 bases between the germline ends. CDR1 SGHAT and CDR2 FQDESV come from the germline V gene (reference sequence). The CDR3 has 13 residues. The CDR3 sequence is CASSPGGEYGYTF. CDR3 in DNA: TGTGCCAGCAGCCCAGGCGGGGAATATGGCTACACCTTC.

The rearrangement joins TRBV28 to TRBJ2-2; TRBD1 might be the D (6 bases). The CDR3 is made up of 15 amino acids. V dropped 3 bases and J dropped 3 bases, with 11 bases sitting between them. Germline CDR1 reads MDHEN; CDR2 reads SYDVKM. The CDR3 is CASSFKGHYTGELFF. CDR3 in DNA: TGTGCCAGCAGTTTTAAGGGACATTACACCGGGGAGCTGTTTTTT.

V is TRBV7-6 and J is TRBJ2-1; perhaps TRBD2 as D (7 bases). Per germline, CDR1 SGHVS and CDR2 FNYEAQ. The V end was cut by 4 bases, the J end by 4 bases, with 26 bases between. This CDR3 contains 19 residues. CDR3 sequence: CASSSGWGGKSAGYNEQFF. CDR3 DNA sequence: TGTGCCAGCAGCTCGGGGTGGGGGGGCAAGAGCGCGGGGTACAATGAGCAGTTCTTC.

The V gene is TRBV27, the J gene TRBJ1-5; D may be TRBD1 (5 bases). V lost 1 base and J 3 bases, leaving 7 bases between the germline ends. CDR1 is MNHEY, CDR2 SMNVEV, per germline (reference sequence). The CDR3 covers 14 residues. The CDR3 spells CASSLLGANQPQHF. In nucleotides, the CDR3 is TGTGCCAGCAGTTTATTAGGGGCCAATCAGCCCCAGCATTTT.

The chain carries TRBV11-3 and TRBJ2-7, with 8 bases that match TRBD1. V was pared by 5 bases and J by 0 bases, with 6 bases of the junction left unmatched. This CDR3 comprises 15 residues. Looked up from germline, CDR1 is SGHNT and CDR2 is YENEEA. The CDR3 DNA follows: TGTGCCAGCAGCCCCGGGACAGGTAGCTCCTACGAGCAGTACTTC. Translating gives CASSPGTGSSYEQYF.

The rearrangement joins TRBV4-3 to TRBJ2-7; 8 bases are a match to TRBD2. The CDR3 covers 16 residues. Germline values: CDR1 LGHNA, CDR2 YSLEER. Trimming removed 1 base from V and 2 bases from J; junction bases left unmatched: 7. This CDR3 is CASSQVYSGATYEQYF. The CDR3 nucleotides read TGCGCCAGCAGCCAAGTGTATAGCGGGGCGACCTACGAGCAGTACTTC.

The genes are TRBV2 and TRBJ1-5, with D possibly TRBD1 on 6 matching bases. Trimming left V 5 bases short and J 7 bases short, with 15 bases between. The length of the CDR3 is 14 residues. Germline values: CDR1 SNHLY, CDR2 FYNNEI. CDR3 nucleotide sequence: TGTGCCAGCAGTAAGCCTAACAGGGACCAGCCCCAGCATTTT. It yields the protein CASSKPNRDQPQHF. Filled out from reference TRBV2 and TRBJ1-5, the complete variable domain reads EPEVTQTPSHQVTQMGQEVILRCVPISNHLYFYWYRQILGQKVEFLVSFYNNEISEKSEIFDDQFSVERPDGSNFTLKIRSTKLEDSAMYFCASSKPNRDQPQHFGDGTRLSIL.

V is TRBV7-2 and J is TRBJ2-7, with a weak D call TRBD2 (6 bases). Germline V lookup: CDR1 SGHTA, CDR2 FQGNSA. This CDR3 comprises 15 residues. The V and J ends lost 5 bases and 2 bases respectively, with 16 bases between them. CDR3 nucleotide sequence: TGTGCCAGCAGCCCCTCGGGAGCGGACCCCTACGAGCAGTACTTC. The encoded protein is CASSPSGADPYEQYF.

This chain connects TRBV7-2 to TRBJ2-5; 8 bases fit TRBD1. The V and J ends lost 5 bases and 6 bases, in that order; junction bases with no gene match: 8. Per germline, CDR1 SGHTA and CDR2 FQGNSA. The CDR3 is made up of 14 amino acids. In nucleotides, the CDR3 is TGTGCCAGCAGCAACGGACAGGGTGGGAAGACCCAGTACTTC. The encoded protein is CASSNGQGGKTQYF.

This clone was detected only a few times. The genes are TRBV7-9 and TRBJ1-2, with 7 nucleotides matching TRBD1. The CDR3 runs to 13 residues. CDR1 and CDR2 (germline): SEHNR, FQNEAQ (reference sequence). Trimming took 5 bases from V and 6 from J; bases not matched to a gene: 6. The CDR3 nucleotides are TGTGCCAGCAGCGCGGGGACAGCTAATGGCTACACCTTC. It specifies CASSAGTANGYTF.

The chain uses TRBV5-4 and TRBJ1-1, with 9 bases aligning to TRBD1. The germline CDR1 and CDR2 sequences are SGHNT and YYREEE (reference sequence). Unmatched junction bases numbered 5, after V lost 0 bases and J lost 5 bases. The CDR3 length is 15 residues. In DNA form, the CDR3 reads TGTGCCAGCAGCTTGGGGACAGGGGAGAGGACTGAAGCTTTCTTT. Residues: CASSLGTGERTEAFF.

The chain is built from TRBV27 and TRBJ1-1, with 10 nucleotides matching TRBD1. This CDR3 contains 17 residues. V trimming: 2 bases; J trimming: 0 bases; junction bases outside the gene matches: 6. Per germline, CDR1 MNHEY and CDR2 SMNVEV (reference sequence). DNA of the CDR3: TGTGCCAGCAGTTTAAAAGGACAGGGGGGATTGAACACTGAAGCTTTCTTT. Protein sequence: CASSLKGQGGLNTEAFF.

The chain couples TRBV30 to TRBJ1-3; D remains ambiguous. This CDR3 is 11 amino acids long. The V end was cut by 2 bases, the J end by 4 bases, with 3 bases between. The V gene's germline CDR1 is GTSNPN and CDR2 SVGIG (reference sequence). The CDR3 loop reads CAWSQGNTIYF. The CDR3 nucleotides are TGTGCCTGGAGTCAGGGAAACACCATATATTTT.

The J gene is TRBJ2-7, the V gene TRBV6-6; TRBD1 is a possible D gene (6 bases). The V gene lost 11 bases and the J gene lost 3 bases, with 17 bases spanning the gap. CDR3 size: 13 residues. Germline values: CDR1 MNHNY, CDR2 SVGAGI (reference sequence). The CDR3, as DNA: TGTGCCTCGGACCGGGACAAGGACTACGAGCAGTACTTC. Amino acid sequence: CASDRDKDYEQYF.

The rearrangement links TRBV7-9 to TRBJ1-5; TRBD1 is a possible D gene (6 bases). V was cut by 4 bases and J by 3 bases, with 10 bases left in between. This CDR3 is built from 14 residues. The germline CDR1 and CDR2 sequences are SEHNR and FQNEAQ (reference sequence). The CDR3 DNA sequence: TGTGCCAGCAGCTCCGGGACAATCAATCAGCCCCAGCATTTT. Translated: CASSSGTINQPQHF.

The rearrangement uses TRBV27 and TRBJ2-2, with 8 bases lining up with TRBD1. V gave up 3 bases and J gave up 3 bases; unmatched junction bases: 3. CDR3 length equals 15 residues. Germline-derived CDR1 and CDR2 are MNHEY and SMNVEV (reference sequence). The CDR3 spells CASSFWTGYTGELFF. Written as DNA, the CDR3 is TGTGCCAGCAGTTTCTGGACAGGGTACACCGGGGAGCTGTTTTTT.

CDR3 DNA: TGTGCCAGCAGCCCCAGCCAGGGGATCACCATATATTTT. It encodes CASSPSQGITIYF. This rearrangement joins TRBV28 to TRBJ1-3; D may be TRBD1 (6 bases). V lost 6 bases to trimming and J lost 9 bases, with 15 bases between them. CDR3 length: 13 residues. From germline, CDR1 is MDHEN and CDR2 SYDVKM.